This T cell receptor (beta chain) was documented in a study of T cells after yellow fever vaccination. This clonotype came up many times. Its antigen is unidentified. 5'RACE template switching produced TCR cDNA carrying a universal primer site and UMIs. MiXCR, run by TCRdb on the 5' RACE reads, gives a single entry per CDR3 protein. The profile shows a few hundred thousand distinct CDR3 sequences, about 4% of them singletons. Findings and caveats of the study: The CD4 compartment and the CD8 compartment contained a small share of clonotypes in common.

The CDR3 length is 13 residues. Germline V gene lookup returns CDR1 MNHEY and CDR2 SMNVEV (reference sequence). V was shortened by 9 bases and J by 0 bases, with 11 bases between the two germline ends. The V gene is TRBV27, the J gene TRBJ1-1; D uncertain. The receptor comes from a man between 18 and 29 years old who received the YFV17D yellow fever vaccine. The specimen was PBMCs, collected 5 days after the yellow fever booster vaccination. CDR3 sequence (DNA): TGTGCCAGTCGGGATGATGTGAACACTGAAGCTTTCTTT. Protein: CASRDDVNTEAFF.